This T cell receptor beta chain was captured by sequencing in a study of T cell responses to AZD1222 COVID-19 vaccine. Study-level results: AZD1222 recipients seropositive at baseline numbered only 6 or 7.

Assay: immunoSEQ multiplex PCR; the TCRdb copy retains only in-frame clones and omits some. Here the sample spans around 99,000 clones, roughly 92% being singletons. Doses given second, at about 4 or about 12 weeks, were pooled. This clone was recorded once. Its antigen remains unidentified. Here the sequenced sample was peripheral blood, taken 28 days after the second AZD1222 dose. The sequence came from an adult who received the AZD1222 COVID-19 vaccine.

The CDR3 loop reads CAISESRGGAGGTDTQYF. Here the CDR3 DNA reads TGTGCCATCAGTGAGTCCCGGGGAGGAGCGGGGGGCACAGATACGCAGTATTTT. The chain is built from TRBV10-3 and TRBJ2-3; 8 bases are a match to TRBD2. J lost 1 base, V lost 0 bases, and 9 bases had no gene match. The CDR3 runs 18 residues. The germline V gene has CDR1 ENHRY and CDR2 SYGVKD.